A selection of T cell receptor beta chains follows, all from one sample in a study of cytomegalovirus exposure and HLA in healthy donors. Profiled with immunoSEQ multiplex PCR; TCRdb holds only in-frame clones, not every one. Recorded here are 200,000 to 250,000 clones; the top ten clones represent about 1%. The sample was PBMCs. The receptors originated from a woman in her 30s in good health and CMV-seropositive. Each CDR3 is given with its conserved first and last residue. Fields, in order: CDR3 protein, CDR3 DNA, D gene, CDR3 length, J gene, V gene. D genes are given only for firm matches.

CDR3aa: CSVMTGFPSYEQYF
CDR3nt: TGCAGCGTTATGACAGGTTTTCCCTCCTACGAGCAGTACTTC
d_gene: .
len: 14
j_gene: TRBJ2-7
v_gene: TRBV29-1

CDR3aa: CASSLEETGGDGYTF
CDR3nt: TGTGCCAGCAGCTTAGAGGAGACAGGGGGCGATGGCTACACCTTC
d_gene: TRBD1
len: 15
j_gene: TRBJ1-2
v_gene: TRBV7-6

CDR3aa: CASTEGPWTDGYTF
CDR3nt: TGTGCCAGCACCGAAGGGCCTTGGACAGATGGCTACACCTTC
d_gene: .
len: 14
j_gene: TRBJ1-2
v_gene: TRBV28

CDR3aa: CASSQTGSKSGANVLTF
CDR3nt: TGTGCCAGCAGCCAAACCGGGTCCAAGTCTGGGGCCAACGTCCTGACTTTC
d_gene: .
len: 17
j_gene: TRBJ2-6
v_gene: TRBV4-2

CDR3aa: CASSIDLRGFEAFF
CDR3nt: TGTGCCAGTAGTATAGATCTCAGGGGTTTTGAAGCTTTCTTT
d_gene: .
len: 14
j_gene: TRBJ1-1
v_gene: TRBV19

CDR3aa: CASSLPPGTANTEAFF
CDR3nt: TGTGCCAGCAGCTTACCCCCGGGGACAGCGAACACTGAAGCTTTCTTT
d_gene: TRBD1
len: 16
j_gene: TRBJ1-1
v_gene: TRBV7-6

CDR3aa: CASRWAIDTEAFF
CDR3nt: TGTGCCAGCCGGTGGGCAATCGACACTGAAGCTTTCTTT
d_gene: .
len: 13
j_gene: TRBJ1-1
v_gene: TRBV19

CDR3aa: CARSPTGGDIQYF
CDR3nt: TGTGCCAGAAGCCCAACGGGCGGGGACATTCAGTACTTC
d_gene: .
len: 13
j_gene: TRBJ2-4
v_gene: TRBV5-3

CDR3aa: CASSIEGVGNTEAFF
CDR3nt: TGTGCCAGTAGTATAGAGGGAGTTGGGAACACTGAAGCTTTCTTT
d_gene: .
len: 15
j_gene: TRBJ1-1
v_gene: TRBV19

CDR3aa: CASSSSGGNYQPQHF
CDR3nt: TGTGCCAGCAGCTCCTCAGGGGGCAACTATCAGCCCCAGCATTTT
d_gene: TRBD1
len: 15
j_gene: TRBJ1-5
v_gene: TRBV9

CDR3aa: CASSYDYTQYF
CDR3nt: TGTGCCAGCAGTTACGACTATACGCAGTATTTT
d_gene: .
len: 11
j_gene: TRBJ2-3
v_gene: TRBV6-6

CDR3aa: CASSPGDRGAPNEKLFF
CDR3nt: TGTGCCAGCAGCCCTGGGGACAGGGGGGCTCCTAATGAAAAACTGTTTTTT
d_gene: TRBD1
len: 17
j_gene: TRBJ1-4
v_gene: TRBV9

CDR3aa: CASSYTGVGRTDTQYF
CDR3nt: TGTGCCAGCAGTTATACAGGGGTCGGCCGCACAGATACGCAGTATTTT
d_gene: TRBD1
len: 16
j_gene: TRBJ2-3
v_gene: TRBV6-5

CDR3aa: CASSLAPSGGRDTQYF
CDR3nt: TGTGCCAGCAGTCTAGCCCCTAGCGGGGGGCGGGATACGCAGTATTTT
d_gene: TRBD2
len: 16
j_gene: TRBJ2-3
v_gene: TRBV7-7

CDR3aa: CASSPEMRVKTEAFF
CDR3nt: TGTGCCAGCTCACCAGAGATGAGAGTTAAAACTGAAGCTTTCTTT
d_gene: .
len: 15
j_gene: TRBJ1-1
v_gene: TRBV18

CDR3aa: CASSARQGATDTQYF
CDR3nt: TGTGCCAGCAGCGCTCGACAGGGGGCCACAGATACGCAGTATTTT
d_gene: TRBD1
len: 15
j_gene: TRBJ2-3
v_gene: TRBV7-2

CDR3aa: CASSFSGIFSNEQFF
CDR3nt: TGTGCCAGCAGTTTCTCGGGGATCTTCTCCAATGAGCAGTTCTTC
d_gene: .
len: 15
j_gene: TRBJ2-1
v_gene: TRBV25-1

CDR3aa: CASSSRWDTKNYGYTF
CDR3nt: TGTGCCAGCAGCAGCCGCTGGGACACTAAAAACTATGGCTACACCTTC
d_gene: .
len: 16
j_gene: TRBJ1-2
v_gene: TRBV28

CDR3aa: CASSSVGPANEQYF
CDR3nt: TGTGCCAGTAGTTCCGTGGGGCCTGCTAACGAGCAGTACTTC
d_gene: .
len: 14
j_gene: TRBJ2-7
v_gene: TRBV19

CDR3aa: CATRPGQPPYEQYF
CDR3nt: TGTGCCACCAGACCGGGACAGCCTCCCTACGAGCAGTACTTC
d_gene: TRBD1
len: 14
j_gene: TRBJ2-7
v_gene: TRBV15

CDR3aa: CASSPDSQAFF
CDR3nt: TGTGCCAGCAGTCCTGACAGCCAAGCTTTCTTT
d_gene: .
len: 11
j_gene: TRBJ1-1
v_gene: TRBV6-5

CDR3aa: CASSVGGGHSYEQYF
CDR3nt: TGTGCCAGCAGCGTAGGGGGGGGCCACTCCTACGAGCAGTACTTC
d_gene: .
len: 15
j_gene: TRBJ2-7
v_gene: TRBV9

CDR3aa: CASRRTSNEQFF
CDR3nt: TGTGCCAGCAGGCGGACTAGCAATGAGCAGTTCTTC
d_gene: TRBD2
len: 12
j_gene: TRBJ2-1
v_gene: TRBV2

CDR3aa: CASSLSPGQGAPEAFF
CDR3nt: TGTGCCAGCAGTTTATCCCCGGGACAGGGGGCGCCTGAAGCTTTCTTT
d_gene: TRBD1
len: 16
j_gene: TRBJ1-1
v_gene: TRBV28